These 4 T cell receptor beta chains were all obtained from the same sample, sequenced in a study of Ad26.COV2.S vaccination and SARS-CoV-2 variants. The treatment was: roughly 19 received Ad26.COV2.S at low or high dose, single or two shots; 5 received placebo; per-sample allocation not given. The samples date from day 63 after the first vaccine or placebo injection. This table comes from immunoSEQ multiplex PCR, and its TCRdb copy is limited to in-frame clones, with some not included. This sample has more than 300,000 clones, with 85% to 90% found just once. The sequenced sample was peripheral blood, obtained in a trial of Ad26.COV2.S vaccine versus placebo. These receptors originate from a person aged 18 to 65 who received the Ad26.COV2.S COVID-19 vaccine or a placebo.

The rearrangement joins TRBV5-6 to TRBJ1-1, with D possibly matching TRBD1 (6 bases). This CDR3 has 13 residues. CDR1 is SGHDT, CDR2 YYEEEE, per germline. V was trimmed by 3 bases and J by 2 bases, leaving 8 bases between them. The CDR3 coding sequence is TGTGCCAGCAGCTGGGGGCCTAACACTGAAGCTTTCTTT. Amino acids: CASSWGPNTEAFF.

This rearrangement joins TRBV4-3 to TRBJ1-6; D gene unclear. The CDR3 runs to 14 residues. Trimming shortened V by 0 bases and J by 7 bases, and 7 bases separated the two germline ends. Per germline, CDR1 LGHNA and CDR2 YSLEER. CDR3 nucleotides: TGCGCCAGCAGCCAAGAATTTGGGAATTCACCCCTCCACTTT. This translates into CASSQEFGNSPLHF.

V and J are TRBV3-1 (or the pseudogene TRBV3-2) and TRBJ2-6; D might be TRBD2 (5 bases). The length of the CDR3 is 15 residues. Germline assignment: CDR1 LGHDT and CDR2 YNNKEL (reference sequence). V was clipped by 6 bases and J by 2 bases, with 11 bases between them. CDR3 nucleotides: TGTGCCAGCAGTCAGGACGGGGCTGGGGCCAACGTCCTGACTTTC. Protein product: CASSQDGAGANVLTF.

This clone was seen a few times. The V and J genes are TRBV18 and TRBJ1-1, with D unresolved. V was pared by 2 bases and J by 3 bases, with 10 bases between. There are 14 residues in the CDR3. CDR1 KGHSH and CDR2 LQKENI come from the germline V gene. The CDR3 nucleotides are TGTGCCAGCTCACCATTCGGCCGGGACACTGAAGCTTTCTTT. It specifies CASSPFGRDTEAFF.